This T cell receptor beta chain was documented in a study of blood T cell repertoires in COVID-19. Germline V CDR1 and CDR2: SNHLY, FYNNEI. Trimming at V came to 1 base and at J to 5 bases, leaving 4 bases not matched to a gene. This CDR3 region has 15 residues. Original processing methods: Quantification of nucleated cells was approximated via reference gene primer amplification. The data were produced by immunoSEQ multiplex PCR, yet TCRdb's version contains in-frame clones alone and is incomplete. That table furnishes V, J and clone size, whereas the DNA furnished D and trimming. The table has 250,000 to 300,000 clones, approximately 85% seen once.

The sequence was obtained from a man in his forties or fifties with active or convalescent COVID-19. This chain uses TRBV2 with TRBJ2-7, with 11 bases fitting TRBD2. The sample consisted of peripheral blood. The CDR3 DNA follows: TGTGCCAGCAGTGAAGGTCTAGCGGGAGGTGACGAGCAGTACTTC. Amino acid sequence: CASSEGLAGGDEQYF.